Listed below are T cell receptor beta chains from one sample, sequenced in a study of T cell changes during pregnancy in multiple sclerosis. Clones were sequenced by immunoSEQ multiplex PCR, and TCRdb holds only the in-frame ones, with some missing. Of about 77,000 clones in the sample, 70% to 90% were seen once. Sequences were derived from peripheral blood, sampled before pregnancy. The receptors stem from a female donor with multiple sclerosis, enrolled in a pregnancy study. Both conserved end residues are part of each CDR3. Fields, in order: clone size, J gene, V gene, D gene, CDR3 DNA, CDR3 protein. A D gene is named only where the DNA matches it firmly. Where a row states a size, it is once, few, many or the class of an expanded clone; other rows omit it.

abundance: -; j_gene: TRBJ1-5; v_gene: TRBV19; d_gene: -; CDR3nt: TGTGCCAGCACGGTACGGACAGAATATAGCAATCAGCCCCAGCATTTT; CDR3aa: CASTVRTEYSNQPQHF
abundance: -; j_gene: TRBJ2-1; v_gene: TRBV4-1; d_gene: TRBD1; CDR3nt: TGCGCCAGCAGCCAACGTATAGACAGGGGACCTTACAATGAGCAGTTCTTC; CDR3aa: CASSQRIDRGPYNEQFF
abundance: -; j_gene: TRBJ2-5; v_gene: TRBV9; d_gene: TRBD2; CDR3nt: TGTGCCAGCAGCGTAGGCCCAGCGGGGGACGAGACCCAGTACTTC; CDR3aa: CASSVGPAGDETQYF
abundance: -; j_gene: TRBJ1-1; v_gene: TRBV14; d_gene: -; CDR3nt: TGTGCCAGCAGCCAAGATTTCGGGAGGGGTGCTTTCTTT; CDR3aa: CASSQDFGRGAFF
abundance: -; j_gene: TRBJ1-5; v_gene: TRBV7-8; d_gene: -; CDR3nt: TGTGCCAGCAGTCAGGGTTACAATCAGCCCCAGCATTTT; CDR3aa: CASSQGYNQPQHF
abundance: once; j_gene: TRBJ1-5; v_gene: TRBV5-6; d_gene: -; CDR3nt: TGTGCCAGCAGCTTCGGCAGGGTCTTGCCTTATAGCAATCAGCCCCAGCATTTT; CDR3aa: CASSFGRVLPYSNQPQHF
abundance: -; j_gene: TRBJ2-7; v_gene: TRBV30; d_gene: -; CDR3nt: TGTGCCTGGAGTAACCAGGGGATGTACTTC; CDR3aa: CAWSNQGMYF
abundance: once; j_gene: TRBJ2-5; v_gene: TRBV5-1; d_gene: -; CDR3nt: TGCGCCAGCAGCTTGTCGGGGATCCAAGAGACCCAGTACTTC; CDR3aa: CASSLSGIQETQYF
abundance: -; j_gene: TRBJ2-7; v_gene: TRBV6-6; d_gene: -; CDR3nt: TGTGCCAGCAGATTTATGGACAACTACCCAGCTGAGCAGTACTTC; CDR3aa: CASRFMDNYPAEQYF
abundance: -; j_gene: TRBJ1-5; v_gene: TRBV6-1; d_gene: -; CDR3nt: TGTGCCAGCAGCGGGGAGGATCAGCCCCAGCATTTT; CDR3aa: CASSGEDQPQHF
abundance: -; j_gene: TRBJ2-5; v_gene: TRBV2; d_gene: -; CDR3nt: TGTGCCAGCAAAGGGGACCAAGAGACCCAGTACTTC; CDR3aa: CASKGDQETQYF
abundance: -; j_gene: TRBJ1-1; v_gene: TRBV7-9; d_gene: TRBD1; CDR3nt: TGTGCCAGCAGCTTAACAGGGGGCGCGGGCACTGAAGCTTTCTTT; CDR3aa: CASSLTGGAGTEAFF
abundance: -; j_gene: TRBJ1-2; v_gene: TRBV30; d_gene: -; CDR3nt: TGTGCCTGGAGTGCCCCCACGAGGCAGCGCTTTGGAAGGGGCTACACCTTC; CDR3aa: CAWSAPTRQRFGRGYTF
abundance: -; j_gene: TRBJ2-7; v_gene: TRBV23-1; d_gene: -; CDR3nt: TGCGCCAGTCTCATTAAACCCGGGTACGAGCAGTACTTC; CDR3aa: CASLIKPGYEQYF
abundance: -; j_gene: TRBJ1-5; v_gene: TRBV7-9; d_gene: TRBD1; CDR3nt: TGTGCCAGCAGCTTAGGCGCGGCAGGGGGGAGCAATCAGCCCCAGCATTTT; CDR3aa: CASSLGAAGGSNQPQHF
abundance: -; j_gene: TRBJ1-5; v_gene: TRBV2; d_gene: -; CDR3nt: TGTGCCAGCAACAGGAATGGGGCTGATCAGCCCCAGCATTTT; CDR3aa: CASNRNGADQPQHF
abundance: -; j_gene: TRBJ2-1; v_gene: TRBV10-3; d_gene: -; CDR3nt: TGTGCCATCGGGAGCTCTGGCTCCTACAATGAGCAGTTCTTC; CDR3aa: CAIGSSGSYNEQFF
abundance: -; j_gene: TRBJ2-7; v_gene: TRBV29-1; d_gene: -; CDR3nt: TGCAGCGTTGTGGGACTGTGGGGGGGCACAGACTACGAGCAGTACTTC; CDR3aa: CSVVGLWGGTDYEQYF
abundance: once; j_gene: TRBJ1-1; v_gene: TRBV29-1; d_gene: -; CDR3nt: TGCAGCGTAAGGATGGGGACTGGCACTGAAGCTTTCTTT; CDR3aa: CSVRMGTGTEAFF
abundance: -; j_gene: TRBJ2-7; v_gene: TRBV4-3; d_gene: TRBD2; CDR3nt: TGCGCCAGCAGCCGGGGACTAGCCAGGTACGAGCAGTACTTC; CDR3aa: CASSRGLARYEQYF
abundance: -; j_gene: TRBJ1-2; v_gene: TRBV10-3; d_gene: -; CDR3nt: TGTGCCATCAGTGAGCAGGGTTTAGAAGGCTACACCTTC; CDR3aa: CAISEQGLEGYTF
abundance: once; j_gene: TRBJ2-7; v_gene: TRBV6-1; d_gene: TRBD2; CDR3nt: TGTGCCAGCAGTGGGGGACTACATCACGAGCAGTACTTC; CDR3aa: CASSGGLHHEQYF
abundance: -; j_gene: TRBJ1-5; v_gene: TRBV4-3; d_gene: -; CDR3nt: TGCGCCAGCAGCCAAGATGGGGAGCAGCCCCAGCATTTT; CDR3aa: CASSQDGEQPQHF
abundance: -; j_gene: TRBJ1-3; v_gene: TRBV5-4; d_gene: -; CDR3nt: TGTGCCAGCAGCTTTGGATCGCGGGCGCAGGGAAACACCATATATTTT; CDR3aa: CASSFGSRAQGNTIYF
abundance: -; j_gene: TRBJ1-2; v_gene: TRBV19; d_gene: TRBD1; CDR3nt: TGTGCCAGTAGTATCCGGGACAGGTATGGCTACACCTTC; CDR3aa: CASSIRDRYGYTF
abundance: -; j_gene: TRBJ1-1; v_gene: TRBV10-3; d_gene: -; CDR3nt: TGTGCCATCAGTGAGCCCCCTGCAGGGGATGGTCACACTGAAGCTTTCTTT; CDR3aa: CAISEPPAGDGHTEAFF
abundance: -; j_gene: TRBJ1-4; v_gene: TRBV11-2; d_gene: -; CDR3nt: TGTGCCAGCAGCCCCTCCCAGGGAAGACTTAATGAAAAACTGTTTTTT; CDR3aa: CASSPSQGRLNEKLFF
abundance: -; j_gene: TRBJ1-5; v_gene: TRBV29-1; d_gene: TRBD1; CDR3nt: TGCAGCGTTGAAGTCGACAGGGGAGGGCCCCAGCATTTT; CDR3aa: CSVEVDRGGPQHF
abundance: -; j_gene: TRBJ1-1; v_gene: TRBV28; d_gene: -; CDR3nt: TGTGCCAGCAGTTTACCCATTGGGAGCGACGTCACTGAAGCTTTCTTT; CDR3aa: CASSLPIGSDVTEAFF
abundance: -; j_gene: TRBJ1-2; v_gene: TRBV5-6; d_gene: -; CDR3nt: TGTGCCAGCAGCCCTGGCCGGGACTTCGCCCTTAACTATGGCTACACCTTC; CDR3aa: CASSPGRDFALNYGYTF
abundance: -; j_gene: TRBJ1-1; v_gene: TRBV9; d_gene: -; CDR3nt: TGTGCCAGCAGCCGTGGGGGTAGCGGAGGGACTGAAGCTTTCTTT; CDR3aa: CASSRGGSGGTEAFF
abundance: -; j_gene: TRBJ1-4; v_gene: TRBV6-5; d_gene: -; CDR3nt: TGTGCCAGCAGTTACAAAGGGGCCTATAATGAAAAACTGTTTTTT; CDR3aa: CASSYKGAYNEKLFF
abundance: -; j_gene: TRBJ1-2; v_gene: TRBV9; d_gene: -; CDR3nt: TGTGCCAGCAGATACAGGGCTCACGGTGGCTACACCTTC; CDR3aa: CASRYRAHGGYTF
abundance: -; j_gene: TRBJ2-7; v_gene: TRBV7-3; d_gene: TRBD1; CDR3nt: TGTGCCAGCAGCTTTATCCGGGACAGGGTAAGTTACGAGCAGTACTTC; CDR3aa: CASSFIRDRVSYEQYF
abundance: -; j_gene: TRBJ2-4; v_gene: TRBV7-9; d_gene: -; CDR3nt: TGTGCCAGCAGCTCTCAGGGAGCCAAAAACATTCAGTACTTC; CDR3aa: CASSSQGAKNIQYF